Shown below are 18 T cell receptor beta chains from a single sample sequenced in a study of technical replicates of blood from a few donors. Data came from immunoSEQ multiplex PCR; TCRdb stores just in-frame clones and leaves some out. The sample lists about 79,000 clones, 85% to 95% occurring once. The sequencing sample was made of T cells isolated from PBMCs. The receptors derive from a human donor in good health.

This chain connects TRBV6-5 to TRBJ1-5, with D tentatively TRBD1 (6 bases). Trimming took off 6 bases at V and 7 bases at J, with 13 bases between the two ends. This CDR3 is 13 amino acids long. Germline V CDR1 and CDR2: MNHEY, SVGAGI. The CDR3 reads CASSPRGGQPQHF. The CDR3 DNA reads TGTGCCAGCAGCCCCCGGGGGGGCCAGCCCCAGCATTTT.

The CDR3 reads CASSRGGAYQETQYF. The CDR3 DNA reads TGTGCCAGCAGCCGCGGGGGGGCGTACCAAGAGACCCAGTACTTC. The chain has TRBV5-4 and TRBJ2-5; 9 positions agree with TRBD2. Germline CDR1 and CDR2: SGHNT and YYREEE (reference sequence). This CDR3 has 15 amino acids. Trimming at V came to 4 bases and at J to 0 bases, leaving 4 bases not matched to a gene.

The chain has TRBV5-1 and TRBJ2-1; 9 positions agree with TRBD2. This CDR3 spans 16 amino acids. V lost 4 bases and J lost 8; bases outside the gene matches: 13. From germline, CDR1 is SGHRS and CDR2 YFSETQ. The CDR3 bases are TGCGCCAGCAGCGCCCGCCAGCCTAGCGGGATCGATGAGCAGTTCTTC. Translation: CASSARQPSGIDEQFF.

The chain carries TRBV4-2 and TRBJ2-5; D possibly corresponds to TRBD2 (7 bases). The CDR3 totals 15 residues. The V and J ends lost 1 base and 2 bases respectively, with 11 bases between them. In germline, CDR1 is LGHNA, CDR2 YNFKEQ. The CDR3 loop is CASSQAGGIQETQYF. The CDR3 DNA is TGTGCCAGCAGCCAAGCGGGGGGCATTCAAGAGACCCAGTACTTC.

The V call is TRBV15, the J call TRBJ1-5; 8 bases match TRBD1. This CDR3 spans 15 amino acids. The V segment lost 5 bases and the J segment 1 base; nucleotides outside the gene matches: 4. CDR1 is LNHNV, CDR2 YYDKDF, per germline (reference sequence). The CDR3 region is CATSSRQGSNQPQHF. In DNA form, the CDR3 reads TGTGCCACCAGCTCGAGACAGGGGAGCAATCAGCCCCAGCATTTT. The full variable domain, in which reference TRBV15 and TRBJ1-5 provide the parts outside the CDR3, is DAMVIQNPRYQVTQFGKPVTLSCSQTLNHNVMYWYQQKSSQAPKLLFHYYDKDFNNEADTPDNFQSRRPNTSFCFLDIRSPGLGDTAMYLCATSSRQGSNQPQHFGDGTRLSIL.

For the CDR3, the DNA is TGTGCCAGCAGCCCACTAGCGGGGGGAACCTACAATGAGCAGTTCTTC. Translated, it gives CASSPLAGGTYNEQFF. V usage is TRBV7-9 and J usage is TRBJ2-1, with 12 bases that match TRBD2. Germline V gene sequence: CDR1 SEHNR, CDR2 FQNEAQ (reference sequence). J was trimmed by 2 bases and V by 5 bases; bases with no gene match: 4. The CDR3 sequence is 16 residues long.

The chain employs TRBV6-6 and TRBJ2-1, with D possibly TRBD2 on 5 matching bases. Deletions cut 7 bases from V and 9 bases from J, with 10 bases between. The CDR3 has 11 residues. In germline, CDR1 is MNHNY, CDR2 SVGAGI (reference sequence). CDR3 bases: TGTGCCAGCATGAGGGAAGGTGAGCAGTTCTTC. As protein: CASMREGEQFF.

The CDR3 nucleotides read TGTGCCAGCAGCGGGGGACTGCCGGATACGCAGTATTTT. It encodes CASSGGLPDTQYF. The gene calls are TRBV9 and TRBJ2-3, with a possible D match to TRBD2 (6 bases). The V gene lost 3 bases and the J gene lost 6 bases, with 11 bases spanning the gap. The CDR3 consists of 13 residues. The V gene's germline CDR1 is SGDLS and CDR2 YYNGEE.

V is TRBV2 and J is TRBJ2-7, with D maybe TRBD1 (6 bases). CDR1 is SNHLY, CDR2 FYNNEI, per germline. Trimming cost V 4 bases and J 3 bases, with 25 bases left between them. CDR3 length: 18 residues. The CDR3 spells CASSAVGRQAKGHYEQYF. In DNA form, the CDR3 reads TGTGCCAGCAGTGCCGTAGGACGACAGGCAAAGGGTCACTACGAGCAGTACTTC.

A note on this clone: The CDR3 end shows no conserved phenylalanine or tryptophan, and so a read error is likely. No DNA is shown, since the ends of the CDR3 on it are uncertain; the CDR3 is the one TCRdb lists. This chain connects TRBV2 to TRBJ2-7; TRBD1 was called by the table and not checked on the DNA. Ends included, the CDR3 has 15 residues. The V gene's germline CDR1 is SNHLY and CDR2 FYNNEI. The CDR3: CASSDPLHRDTSVSI.

The chain couples TRBV28 to TRBJ1-4, with TRBD1 matching 7 bases. The CDR3 has 14 amino acids. The V segment lost 5 bases and the J segment 3 bases; nucleotides outside the gene matches: 3. Germline lookup yields CDR1 MDHEN and CDR2 SYDVKM. CDR3: CASSTGAANEKLFF. CDR3 bases: TGTGCCAGCAGTACAGGGGCGGCTAATGAAAAACTGTTTTTT.

The chain has TRBV30 and TRBJ1-5, with D possibly matching TRBD1 (5 bases). Per germline, CDR1 GTSNPN and CDR2 SVGIG (reference sequence). The CDR3 runs to 13 residues. Trimming took off 2 bases at V and 1 base at J, with 6 bases between the two ends. The CDR3 DNA follows: TGTGCCTGGAGTTCAGGGAGCAATCAGCCCCAGCATTTT. It translates to CAWSSGSNQPQHF.

V usage is TRBV28 and J usage is TRBJ2-5; 9 positions agree with TRBD1. J was trimmed by 2 bases and V by 5 bases; bases with no gene match: 9. Germline V gene lookup returns CDR1 MDHEN and CDR2 SYDVKM. The CDR3 has 16 amino acids. CDR3: CASSIFRTGEQETQYF. In DNA form, the CDR3 reads TGTGCCAGCAGTATTTTCAGGACAGGGGAACAAGAGACCCAGTACTTC.

V usage is TRBV4-1 and J usage is TRBJ2-5, with 9 bases matching TRBD2. Germline CDR1 MGHRA, CDR2 YSYEKL. This CDR3 is 14 amino acids long. Losses at the gene ends were 5 bases for V and 7 bases for J; bases not matched to a gene: 8. CDR3 amino acids: CASSSPEREVTQYF. In DNA, the CDR3 is TGCGCCAGCAGCTCCCCGGAGCGGGAGGTGACCCAGTACTTC.

This clone was seen once. The chain is built from TRBV5-5 and TRBJ2-1; 11 bases match TRBD2. V was clipped by 0 bases and J by 8 bases; unmatched bases: 7. CDR1 and CDR2 (germline): SGHKS, YYEKEE (reference sequence). This CDR3 region has 16 residues. The CDR3 DNA is TGTGCCAGCAGCTTGGGACTAGCGGGATGGGCATATGAGCAGTTCTTC. Its translation: CASSLGLAGWAYEQFF.

The J gene is TRBJ1-4, the V gene TRBV4-1; D gene ambiguous. Trimming cost V 4 bases and J 5 bases, with 5 bases left between them. In germline, CDR1 is MGHRA, CDR2 YSYEKL. The CDR3 length is 12 residues. The CDR3 bases are TGCGCCAGCAGCCGTCCAAATGAAAAACTGTTTTTT. Translation gives CASSRPNEKLFF.

The table lists this clone with a count of one. This chain joins TRBV4-2 and TRBJ2-5, with 13 bases lining up with TRBD2. J lost 5 bases, V lost 2 bases, and 5 bases had no gene match. Germline loops: CDR1 LGHNA, CDR2 YNFKEQ. CDR3 length equals 16 residues. The CDR3 DNA is TGTGCCAGCAGCCAACCACTAGCGGGGGGGCAGGAGACCCAGTACTTC. The encoded protein is CASSQPLAGGQETQYF.

This clone has just one count. V gene TRBV28 combines with J gene TRBJ1-5; D not resolved. Germline V CDR1 and CDR2: MDHEN, SYDVKM. CDR3 length: 16 residues. With 3 bases removed from V and 7 bases from J, the gap between germline ends came to 19 bases. The CDR3 bases are TGTGCCAGCAGTTTGCCCGCGCTAGTCCCTTTCCAGCCCCAGCATTTT. This gives the protein CASSLPALVPFQPQHF.